This TCR beta chain appears in the sequencing data of a study of blood T cell repertoires in COVID-19. Study-level information: The United States, Italy and Spain were the sources of the acute and convalescent COVID-19 samples.

Adults between about 18 and 89 years of age took part from 20 to 25 US areas. In its sample, this clone was seen once. In the authors' methods: Nucleated cell counts were estimated from reference gene primer amplification. Sequencing used immunoSEQ multiplex PCR; TCRdb keeps in-frame clones, though not all of them. The DNA was the basis for D and trimming; V, J and clone size are from that table. The repertoire holds some 250,000 clones, with roughly 86% as singletons. The sequencing input was PBMCs or T cells enriched from blood (not recorded which). The clonotype comes from a woman in her twenties or thirties with acute COVID-19.

Here the CDR3 reads CASSESPSGTNEQFF. The DNA of the CDR3 is TGTGCCAGCAGTGAATCCCCTAGCGGTACCAATGAGCAGTTCTTC. This chain joins TRBV25-1 and TRBJ2-1; TRBD2 aligns across 7 bases. This CDR3 is built from 15 residues. CDR1 MGHDK and CDR2 SYGVNS come from the germline V gene. The trim removed 1 base at V and 6 bases at J, leaving 6 bases unmatched.